These T cell receptor beta chains were read from a single sample in a study of CD4 T cells in lung cancer. Sequenced by immunoSEQ multiplex PCR; TCRdb stores in-frame clones only, minus some. The sample lists more than 130 clones, more than 85% occurring once. These receptors lack a known antigen. The specimen sequenced was a CD4+ T cell line or clone grown in culture. The receptors shown here come from a woman between 55 and 75 years old with non-small cell lung cancer. Some clones in this sample may be carry-over from other donors' samples. Both conserved end residues are part of each CDR3. A D gene is named only where the DNA matches it firmly. Clone size is stated in some rows and not others, as once, few, many or a class when expanded.

. | TRBJ1-2 | TRBV28 | . | CASSYGPQGLYGYTF | TGTGCCAGCAGTTACGGGCCCCAGGGTCTGTATGGCTACACCTTC
. | TRBJ2-3 | TRBV28 | . | CAPSLGGGYAVF | TGTGCCCCTAGTCTGGGGGGCGGATACGCAGTATTT
. | TRBJ1-2 | TRBV7-9 | TRBD1 | CASSPGQGIYGYTF | TGTGCCAGCAGCCCTGGACAGGGTATCTATGGCTACACCTTC
. | TRBJ1-2 | TRBV9 | TRBD1 | CASSVLGTASSGYTF | TGTGCCAGCAGCGTATTAGGGACAGCCTCTTCTGGCTACACCTTC
. | TRBJ1-3 | TRBV15 | . | CATTPGPGGGNTIYF | TGTGCCACCACCCCGGGTCCGGGGGGTGGAAACACCATATATTTT
. | TRBJ1-2 | TRBV4-1 | . | CASSQTDNYGYTF | TGCGCCAGCAGCCAGACAGACAACTATGGCTACACCTTC
. | TRBJ2-7 | TRBV19 | . | CASSAGQRPYEQYF | TGTGCCAGTAGTGCGGGACAGCGACCCTACGAGCAGTACTTC
. | TRBJ2-6 | TRBV7-4 | . | CASSELHSSQSRANVLTF | TGTGCCAGCAGCGAGCTGCATAGCTCACAAAGTCGGGCCAACGTCCTGACTTTC
. | TRBJ2-7 | TRBV6-1 | . | CASSTHGGIPLEEYF | TGTGCCAGCAGTACCCATGGAGGGATCCCCTTAGAAGAGTACTTC
once | TRBJ1-1 | TRBV7-6 | . | CASSQQGSTEAFF | TGTGCCAGCAGCCAGCAGGGTAGCACTGAAGCTTTCTTT
. | TRBJ2-1 | TRBV5-4 | . | CASSQTGLDNEQFF | TGTGCCAGCAGCCAAACAGGGTTGGACAATGAGCAGTTCTTC
. | TRBJ1-1 | TRBV7-9 | . | CASSQQGSTEAFF | TGTGCCAGCAGCCAGCAGGGTAGCACTGAAGCTTTCTTT
. | TRBJ2-3 | TRBV19 | TRBD2 | CASSRTSGADTQYF | TGTGCCAGTAGTAGGACTAGCGGGGCAGATACGCAGTATTTT